Listed here are 28 T cell receptor beta chains from one sample, sequenced in a study of response to subunit inactivated influenza vaccine. Each CDR3 protein is one row after TCRdb ran MiXCR on the RT-PCR reads. The sample holds approximately 200,000 distinct CDR3 sequences, approximately 14% seen once. This sample comprised CD8+ T cells sorted from PBMCs, obtained around 5 days after vaccination. The receptors shown here come from a man aged 50-60 years who received an inactivated influenza vaccine.

V is TRBV29-1 and J is TRBJ1-2, with D unresolved. Per the germline V gene, CDR1 is SQVTM and CDR2 is ANQGSEA. V was trimmed by 6 bases and J by 1 base, leaving 6 bases between them. The CDR3 covers 11 residues. CDR3 residues: CSVWDNYGYTF. CDR3 nucleotide sequence: TGCAGCGTCTGGGATAACTATGGCTACACCTTC.

This clonotype was seen more than once but under ten times. The V call is TRBV7-9, the J call TRBJ1-2; D is perhaps TRBD1 (6 bases). CDR1 and CDR2 (germline): SEHNR, FQNEAQ (reference sequence). The V end was cut by 4 bases, the J end by 1 base, with 13 bases between. This CDR3 is 15 amino acids long. The CDR3 protein is CASSYWDNHNYGYTF. The CDR3 nucleotides are TGTGCCAGCAGCTACTGGGACAACCATAACTATGGCTACACCTTC.

This chain connects TRBV12-3 or TRBV12-4 to TRBJ2-7; TRBD1 matches at 7 bases. The junction had 10 bases not matched to a gene; V was cut back by 4 bases and J by 4 bases. The CDR3 is made up of 15 amino acids. In DNA form, the CDR3 reads TGTGCCAGCAGTTCAACCGTCCAGGGGGTATACGAGCAGTACTTC. Encoded protein: CASSSTVQGVYEQYF.

V is TRBV7-9 and J is TRBJ2-5, with D perhaps being TRBD1 or TRBD2 (5 bases each). The germline V gene has CDR1 SEHNR and CDR2 FQNEAQ (reference sequence). There are 14 residues in the CDR3. Trimming removed 5 bases from V and 3 bases from J, with 13 bases in between. Here the CDR3 DNA reads TGTGCCAGCAGCCACGCCGGGACGGAAGAGACCCAGTACTTC. Translation: CASSHAGTEETQYF.

This clonotype was recorded at least ten times. This chain links TRBV7-7 with TRBJ2-2, with TRBD1 matching over 10 bases. In germline, CDR1 is SSHAT, CDR2 FNYEAQ (reference sequence). The trim removed 5 bases at V and 3 bases at J, leaving 3 bases unmatched. The CDR3 loop spans 15 amino acids. This CDR3 is CASSPGQGHTGELFF. Here the CDR3 DNA reads TGTGCCAGCAGCCCGGGACAGGGGCACACCGGGGAGCTGTTTTTT.

The chain employs TRBV6-2 or TRBV6-3 and TRBJ2-2; D may match TRBD1 or TRBD2 (5 bases each). Germline CDR1 reads MNHEY; CDR2 reads SVGEGT. Trimming removed 7 bases at V and 4 bases at J, with 16 bases between. The CDR3 totals 15 residues. The CDR3 coding sequence is TGTGCCAGCATCGAAATCCCTGGGACCACCGGGGAGCTGTTTTTT. Its translation is CASIEIPGTTGELFF.

This clonotype was found a few times. The V and J genes are TRBV12-3 or TRBV12-4 and TRBJ1-4; D possibly corresponds to TRBD1 (5 bases). V was pared by 6 bases and J by 5 bases, with 10 bases between. The CDR3 sequence is 13 residues long. The CDR3 loop reads CASSRGFNEKLFF. The CDR3 DNA reads TGTGCCAGCAGCCGGGGGTTCAATGAAAAACTGTTTTTT.

This clonotype was seen only a few times. The chain has TRBV7-9 and TRBJ2-5; 8 bases line up with TRBD2. The CDR3 consists of 13 residues. J gave up 4 bases and V 3 bases, and 1 base lay outside the gene matches. Germline values: CDR1 SEHNR, CDR2 FQNEAQ (reference sequence). The CDR3 loop reads CASSLAGGETQYF. DNA for the CDR3: TGTGCCAGCAGCTTGGCGGGAGGAGAGACCCAGTACTTC. Using reference TRBV7-9 and TRBJ2-5 for the parts outside the CDR3, the full variable domain is DTGVSQNPRHKITKRGQNVTFRCDPISEHNRLYWYRQTLGQGPEFLTYFQNEAQLEKSRLLSDRFSAERPKGSFSTLEIQRTEQGDSAMYLCASSLAGGETQYFGPGTRLLVL.

The table lists this clonotype with a few counts. This rearrangement joins TRBV6-2 or TRBV6-3 to TRBJ2-3, with unresolved D. There are 15 residues in the CDR3. Trimming pared 0 bases from V and 4 bases from J, leaving 11 bases between. The germline V gene has CDR1 MNHEY and CDR2 SVGEGT. CDR3 in amino acids: CASSYSAGHPDTQYF. CDR3 nucleotides: TGTGCCAGCAGTTACTCTGCTGGGCACCCAGATACGCAGTATTTT.

The rearrangement uses TRBV9 and TRBJ2-1, with TRBD2 matching 14 bases. This CDR3 has 15 residues. From germline, CDR1 is SGDLS and CDR2 YYNGEE. Germline trimming cut 3 bases from V and 9 bases from J; bases unmatched to any gene: 5. The CDR3 reads CASSAGLAGEGEQFF. The DNA for the CDR3 is TGTGCCAGCAGCGCGGGACTAGCGGGAGAGGGTGAGCAGTTCTTC.

This clonotype was detected only a few times. The CDR3 spells CASSVVGESRQPQHF. The CDR3 DNA is TGTGCCAGCAGTGTTGTTGGGGAGTCACGGCAGCCCCAGCATTTT. V and J are TRBV28 and TRBJ1-5; no reliable D call. Germline V gene data show CDR1 as MDHEN and CDR2 as SYDVKM. The ends were cut back, 5 bases at V and 7 bases at J, with 18 bases in the middle. The length of the CDR3 is 15 residues.

Turning to this clonotype: The junction departs from the called germline gene at one end, perhaps through a read error. J is TRBJ2-3 and V is TRBV7-3; TRBD2 is a possible D gene (5 bases). CDR1 SGHTA and CDR2 FQGTGA come from the germline V gene. The CDR3 loop spans 15 amino acids. CDR3 sequence (DNA): TGTGTCAGCAGCTTAATTCTAGCTAGCACAGATACGCAGTATTTT. Residues: CVSSLILASTDTQYF.

This clonotype has only a few counts. The genes are TRBV15 and TRBJ2-3; 9 bases agree with TRBD2. The V and J ends lost 0 bases and 5 bases, in that order; junction bases with no gene match: 3. This CDR3 region has 15 residues. CDR1 LNHNV and CDR2 YYDKDF come from the germline V gene (reference sequence). CDR3 in amino acids: CATSRESLAGDTQYF. CDR3 in DNA: TGTGCCACCAGCAGAGAATCACTAGCGGGAGATACGCAGTATTTT.

Ten or more counts support this clonotype. The chain recombines TRBV2 with TRBJ1-5; D perhaps matches TRBD1 (5 bases). The CDR3 has 13 amino acids. Germline-derived CDR1 and CDR2 are SNHLY and FYNNEI. The ends were cut back, 4 bases at V and 6 bases at J, with 10 bases in the middle. CDR3 nucleotide sequence: TGTGCCAGCAGTGCCAGGGCGGGTCAGCCCCAGCATTTT. It codes for CASSARAGQPQHF.

Note on this clonotype: One end of the junction is discordant with germline, which a read error may explain. The chain joins TRBV12-3 or TRBV12-4 to TRBJ2-4; D may match TRBD1 or TRBD2 (5 bases each). The CDR3 length is 17 residues. The CDR3 nucleotides are TGTGCCATCAGTTTTTCCCCGGGACGTCGAGCCAAAAACATTCAGTACTTC. Translation: CAISFSPGRRAKNIQYF.

This chain connects TRBV20-1 to TRBJ2-7, with no clear D. V was pared by 0 bases and J by 0 bases, with 9 bases between. The CDR3 is made up of 14 amino acids. CDR1 is DFQATT and CDR2 is SNEGSKA in the germline V gene (reference sequence). CDR3 nucleotides: TGCAGTGCTAGAGAGGGCAGGAGCTCCTACGAGCAGTACTTC. It translates to CSAREGRSSYEQYF.

The chain uses TRBV3-1 and TRBJ1-6; no clear D gene. This CDR3 has 16 residues. With 0 bases removed from V and 5 bases from J, the gap between germline ends came to 11 bases. Germline loops: CDR1 LGHDT, CDR2 YNNKEL (reference sequence). DNA of the CDR3: TGTGCCAGCAGCCAAGAGAGATTGGTGGATAATTCACCCCTCCACTTT. It is translated as CASSQERLVDNSPLHF.

The rearrangement uses TRBV12-3 or TRBV12-4 and TRBJ1-1; no clear D gene. The ends were cut back, 8 bases at V and 0 bases at J, with 10 bases in the middle. The CDR3 covers 13 residues. The CDR3 loop reads CASRPTLNTEAFF. CDR3 DNA: TGTGCCAGCCGACCGACACTGAACACTGAAGCTTTCTTT.

This clonotype was seen a few times. This chain uses TRBV4-1 with TRBJ1-4; tentatively, D is TRBD1 (5 bases). Trimming took off 4 bases at V and 2 bases at J, with 14 bases between the two ends. This CDR3 contains 16 residues. Germline CDR1 is MGHRA and CDR2 is YSYEKL. The CDR3 region is CASSPGKGTTNEKLFF. The CDR3 DNA sequence: TGCGCCAGCAGCCCCGGGAAGGGGACGACTAATGAAAAACTGTTTTTT.

This clonotype was seen a handful of times. The gene calls are TRBV25-1 and TRBJ1-6, with TRBD1 identical over 7 bases. The CDR3 is made up of 15 amino acids. Per germline, CDR1 MGHDK and CDR2 SYGVNS. The CDR3 protein is CARVNGTDYNSPLHF. CDR3 DNA: TGTGCAAGAGTCAACGGGACAGATTATAATTCACCCCTCCACTTT.

The J gene is TRBJ2-7, the V gene TRBV6-2 or TRBV6-3, with 8 positions matching TRBD1. Per the germline V gene, CDR1 is MNHEY and CDR2 is SVGEGT. V lost 2 bases, J lost 2 bases, and 8 bases stayed unmatched. CDR3 length: 16 amino acids. In DNA form, the CDR3 reads TGTGCCAGCAGTTACCGCGACAGGGGTCCGACCTACGAGCAGTACTTC. Translating gives CASSYRDRGPTYEQYF.

The chain uses TRBV12-3 or TRBV12-4 and TRBJ2-5, with TRBD1 as a possible D gene (5 bases). CDR3 length: 15 amino acids. The V end was cut by 4 bases, the J end by 3 bases, with 15 bases between. The CDR3 loop reads CASSSQGQSKETQYF. The CDR3 DNA is TGTGCCAGCAGTTCCCAGGGCCAATCTAAAGAGACCCAGTACTTC.

Turning to this clonotype: A much bigger clone sits one base away, suggesting this may be a read error. The genes are TRBV29-1 and TRBJ1-1; 7 nucleotides agree with TRBD1. This CDR3 is 12 amino acids long. Germline V gene lookup returns CDR1 SQVTM and CDR2 ANQGSEA. The CDR3 loop is CFGRGRDTEAFF. The CDR3 bases are TGCTTCGGGAGGGGGCGCGACACTGAAGCTTTCTTT.

This clonotype was observed many times. The chain couples TRBV6-1 to TRBJ2-1; TRBD2 is a possible D gene (5 bases). There are 14 residues in the CDR3. Germline V gene data show CDR1 as MNHNS and CDR2 as SASEGT. Trimming shortened V by 6 bases and J by 5 bases, and 14 bases separated the two germline ends. CDR3 sequence reads: CASSAGEFHNEQFF. The CDR3 DNA is TGTGCCAGCAGCGCCGGGGAATTTCACAATGAGCAGTTCTTC.

This clonotype came up a few times. The chain uses TRBV27 and TRBJ2-7, with TRBD1 as a possible D gene (6 bases). CDR3 length: 12 residues. The V and J ends lost 2 bases and 6 bases respectively, with 8 bases between them. Germline-derived CDR1 and CDR2 are MNHEY and SMNVEV (reference sequence). The CDR3 loop reads CASSLLGGEQYF. CDR3 nucleotides: TGTGCCAGCAGTTTACTAGGGGGCGAGCAGTACTTC.

This clonotype has more than one count but fewer than ten. V is TRBV15 and J is TRBJ2-1; possible D gene TRBD2, 5 bases. The CDR3 runs 16 residues. V was pared by 0 bases and J by 3 bases, with 12 bases between. Germline V CDR1 and CDR2: LNHNV, YYDKDF (reference sequence). CDR3 coding DNA: TGTGCCACCAGCAGAGATCGAGGGAACCTCTACAATGAGCAGTTCTTC. This encodes CATSRDRGNLYNEQFF.

This clonotype has more than one count but fewer than ten. This sequence joins TRBV18 and TRBJ2-7; 7 nucleotides agree with TRBD2. The CDR3 is 15 residues long. CDR1 and CDR2 from the germline V gene are KGHSH and LQKENI. With 3 bases clipped from V and 4 bases from J, the junction kept 9 bases outside the gene matches. The chain's CDR3 is CASSPPWQGGYEQYF. The CDR3 DNA follows: TGTGCCAGCTCACCCCCTTGGCAGGGAGGGTACGAGCAGTACTTC.

This clonotype was detected only a few times. The chain is built from TRBV11-1 and TRBJ2-1; 13 nucleotides align to TRBD2. Trimming cost V 6 bases and J 0 bases; bases outside gene matches: 8. The CDR3 consists of 18 residues. From germline, CDR1 is SGHAT and CDR2 FQDESV (reference sequence). CDR3 DNA: TGTGCCAGCAGGGGTACACTAGCGGGGGGGAGCTCCTACAATGAGCAGTTCTTC. Amino acid sequence: CASRGTLAGGSSYNEQFF.